The present entry profiles one TCR beta chain with its context. The antigen remains undetermined. Patients with autoimmune history or systemic immunosuppression were excluded. The table came from immunoSEQ multiplex PCR; TCRdb's copy has only in-frame clones and leaves some out. The sample shows about 36,000 clones, roughly 80% of them seen only once. CDR3 length: 15 amino acids. V was cut by 4 bases and J by 4 bases, with 14 bases left in between. Per the germline V gene, CDR1 is SGDLS and CDR2 is YYNGEE. The data were taken from a study of OX40 agonist ivuxolimab in advanced cancers. Study results and caveats: Averaging showed that CD8+ T cells had more expanded clones than CD4+ did. Partial responders at 0.1-3.0 mg/kg had among the lowest clonal expansion.

The material sequenced was CD4+ or CD8+ T cells sorted from blood, taken in a trial of the OX40 agonist ivuxolimab. The chain recombines TRBV9 with TRBJ1-4; perhaps TRBD1 as D (6 bases). The receptor's source is an adult with an advanced solid tumor such as melanoma, head and neck, liver or kidney cancer. CDR3 nucleotide sequence: TGTGCCAGCAGCACCGGGGGGGCAAATAATGAAAAACTGTTTTTT. It encodes CASSTGGANNEKLFF.